The 5 T cell receptor beta chains in this list originate from one sample, sequenced in a study of blood T cell repertoires in COVID-19. Some clones are missing from TCRdb's copy, which holds only in-frame ones; the method was immunoSEQ multiplex PCR. The sample holds 70,000 or so clones, approximately 85% seen once. The specimen sequenced was peripheral blood. These TCRs come from a woman aged 80 or over with active or convalescent COVID-19.

V and J are TRBV11-3 and TRBJ2-3; 7 bases agree with TRBD2. This CDR3 spans 14 amino acids. V trimming: 5 bases; J trimming: 4 bases; junction bases outside the gene matches: 6. Germline CDR1 SGHNT, CDR2 YENEEA. The CDR3: CASSPGREADTQYF. The DNA for the CDR3 is TGTGCCAGCAGCCCGGGACGGGAGGCAGATACGCAGTATTTT.

This rearrangement joins TRBV3-1 (or the pseudogene TRBV3-2) to TRBJ2-3; 16 bases agree with TRBD2. Germline CDR1 reads LGHDT; CDR2 reads YNNKEL (reference sequence). There are 16 residues in the CDR3. V lost 4 bases to trimming and J lost 8 bases; unmatched junction nucleotides: 6. The CDR3 sequence: CASSLAGLAGGGTQYF. The CDR3 DNA follows: TGTGCCAGCAGCCTGGCGGGACTAGCGGGGGGGGGTACGCAGTATTTT.

The V gene is TRBV4-1, the J gene TRBJ2-7; 9 nucleotides match TRBD2. The CDR3 has 15 residues. V shed 4 bases, J shed 1 base, and the junction held 5 bases outside the gene matches. CDR1 is MGHRA and CDR2 is YSYEKL in the germline V gene. CDR3 DNA: TGCGCCAGCAGCCCGATTAGCGGGGGATCCTACGAGCAGTACTTC. Translated, it gives CASSPISGGSYEQYF.

The genes are TRBV19 and TRBJ1-2, with a weak D call TRBD1 (5 bases). Per germline, CDR1 LNHDA and CDR2 SQIVND (reference sequence). The CDR3 is 12 amino acids. Trimming took 7 bases from V and 4 from J, leaving 10 bases between them. CDR3: CASTGDSYGYTF. In DNA, the CDR3 is TGTGCCAGTACAGGCGACAGCTATGGCTACACCTTC. The full variable domain, completed using reference TRBV19 and TRBJ1-2, is DGGITQSPKYLFRKEGQNVTLSCEQNLNHDAMYWYRQDPGQGLRLIYYSQIVNDFQKGDIAEGYSVSREKKESFPLTVTSAQKNPTAFYLCASTGDSYGYTFGSGTRLTVV.

The chain is built from TRBV7-8 and TRBJ1-5; TRBD1 is a possible D gene (5 bases). The ends were cut back, 4 bases at V and 2 bases at J, with 15 bases in the middle. The CDR3 length is 16 residues. CDR1 is SGHVS and CDR2 is FQNEAQ in the germline V gene. CDR3: CASSSQGLRGNQPQHF. CDR3 nucleotides: TGTGCCAGCAGCTCGCAGGGTCTTCGAGGCAATCAGCCCCAGCATTTT.